The 17 T cell receptor beta chains presented below share a single source sample, sequenced in a study of blood T cell repertoires in COVID-19. Assay used: immunoSEQ multiplex PCR; TCRdb lists only in-frame clones, some missing. The top ten clones hold approximately 6.7% of a sample with 180,000 or so clones, under 90% of them seen once. Sequenced sample: peripheral blood. These receptor sequences come from a man aged 35 to 55 with acute or convalescent COVID-19.

The genes are TRBV7-9 and TRBJ2-1, with 10 bases fitting TRBD2. CDR1 is SEHNR, CDR2 FQNEAQ, per germline (reference sequence). This CDR3 spans 18 amino acids. With V trimmed by 5 bases and J by 2 bases, 12 bases remained unmatched. As DNA, the CDR3 is TGTGCCAGCAGCAATCTAGCGGGGGTCCTTGGTGCCTACAATGAGCAGTTCTTC. It codes for CASSNLAGVLGAYNEQFF.

The chain couples TRBV7-9 to TRBJ2-1, with TRBD1 matching 8 bases. Germline V gene lookup returns CDR1 SEHNR and CDR2 FQNEAQ (reference sequence). The CDR3 contains 18 residues. The J segment lost 0 bases and the V segment lost 5 bases, leaving 12 bases of the junction unmatched. The chain's CDR3 is CASSTYFRGLSSYNEQFF. DNA of the CDR3: TGTGCCAGCAGCACCTATTTCAGGGGGCTAAGCTCCTACAATGAGCAGTTCTTC.

The chain carries TRBV6-5 and TRBJ2-7, with TRBD1 identical over 9 bases. Germline V lookup: CDR1 MNHEY, CDR2 SVGAGI. The ends lost 7 bases at V and 5 bases at J; junction bases unmatched: 12. This CDR3 region has 15 residues. CDR3 sequence reads: CASTLLGQGSDEQYF. CDR3 nucleotides: TGTGCCAGCACCCTGTTGGGACAGGGTTCGGACGAGCAGTACTTC.

The V call is TRBV18, the J call TRBJ1-2; a weak D match, TRBD1 (5 bases). V was pared by 3 bases and J by 1 base, with 9 bases between. The germline V gene encodes CDR1 KGHSH and CDR2 LQKENI. The CDR3 is 14 residues long. Here the CDR3 reads CASSPATDNYGYTF. In nucleotides, the CDR3 is TGTGCCAGCTCACCTGCGACAGATAACTATGGCTACACCTTC.

The V call is TRBV18, the J call TRBJ1-2; possibly TRBD1 for D (5 bases). In germline, CDR1 is KGHSH, CDR2 LQKENI. V was clipped by 2 bases and J by 8 bases, with 15 bases between them. The CDR3 is 14 amino acids. In DNA form, the CDR3 reads TGTGCCAGCTCACCATTGGGCAGGGTCGAGGGCTACACCTTC. Translated, it gives CASSPLGRVEGYTF. The complete variable domain, with remaining parts taken from reference TRBV18 and TRBJ1-2, reads NAGVMQNPRHLVRRRGQEARLRCSPMKGHSHVYWYRQLPEEGLKFMVYLQKENIIDESGMPKERFSAEFPKEGPSILRIQQVVRGDSAAYFCASSPLGRVEGYTFGSGTRLTVV.

The J gene is TRBJ1-6, the V gene TRBV7-8, with D uncertain. The V end lost 3 bases, the J end lost 0 bases, and 12 bases lay between the germline ends. The CDR3 has 17 amino acids. Germline-derived CDR1 and CDR2 are SGHVS and FQNEAQ. The CDR3 reads CASSLRAASSYNSPLHF. CDR3 sequence (DNA): TGTGCCAGCAGCTTGAGGGCGGCGAGCTCCTATAATTCACCCCTCCACTTT.

This rearrangement joins TRBV15 to TRBJ2-2, with 7 bases that match TRBD2. V dropped 3 bases and J dropped 5; count of bases not matched to a gene: 12. The CDR3 covers 17 residues. CDR1 LNHNV and CDR2 YYDKDF come from the germline V gene (reference sequence). The CDR3 nucleotides are TGTGCCACCAGCAGGGACGTTGGGCAGGGAGGGACCGGGGAGCTGTTTTTT. Translated, it gives CATSRDVGQGGTGELFF.

V and J are TRBV6-5 and TRBJ1-1; D is undetermined. V lost 2 bases to trimming and J lost 2 bases, with 6 bases between them. The length of the CDR3 is 13 residues. The germline V gene encodes CDR1 MNHEY and CDR2 SVGAGI. CDR3 sequence reads: CASSYQKNTEAFF. CDR3 DNA sequence: TGTGCCAGCAGTTACCAGAAAAACACTGAAGCTTTCTTT.

The chain recombines TRBV9 with TRBJ1-1; D not certain. V was cut by 0 bases and J by 0 bases, with 12 bases left in between. CDR1 and CDR2 from the germline V gene are SGDLS and YYNGEE. This CDR3 region has 16 residues. As DNA, the CDR3 is TGTGCCAGCAGCGTAGCGGTAGCCAAAATGAACACTGAAGCTTTCTTT. Its translation: CASSVAVAKMNTEAFF.

A single count supports this clone. Other DNA sequences in the same sample also yield this CDR3. This rearrangement joins TRBV29-1 to TRBJ2-5; 7 nucleotides agree with TRBD1. CDR3 length: 12 amino acids. Trimming at V came to 6 bases and at J to 2 bases, leaving 3 bases not matched to a gene. CDR1 and CDR2 (germline): SQVTM, ANQGSEA. CDR3: CSVAQGQETQYF. CDR3 nucleotide sequence: TGCAGCGTCGCACAGGGGCAAGAGACCCAGTACTTC. The entire variable domain, with the rest obtained from reference TRBV29-1 and TRBJ2-5, is as follows: SAVISQKPSRDICQRGTSLTIQCQVDSQVTMMFWYRQQPGQSLTLIATANQGSEATYESGFVIDKFPISRPNLTFSTLTVSNMSPEDSSIYLCSVAQGQETQYFGPGTRLLVL.

The rearrangement links TRBV28 to TRBJ1-2; 8 nucleotides align to TRBD1. The CDR3 sequence is 14 residues long. Germline assignment: CDR1 MDHEN and CDR2 SYDVKM. The V gene end was trimmed by 2 bases and the J gene end by 8 bases; junction bases not matched to a gene: 7. The CDR3 DNA reads TGTGCCAGCAGTTTAAGACAGGGGACGTACGGCTACACCTTC. It is translated as CASSLRQGTYGYTF.

The chain uses TRBV6-5 and TRBJ1-2; D perhaps matches TRBD1 (5 bases). The CDR3 extends over 15 amino acids. The germline V and J ends were trimmed by 2 bases and 6 bases, with 16 bases remaining between them. Germline loops: CDR1 MNHEY, CDR2 SVGAGI. DNA of the CDR3: TGTGCCAGCAGTTACAGGGCAGGGCTCGGCCATGGCTACACCTTC. Translating it yields CASSYRAGLGHGYTF.

The rearrangement joins TRBV19 to TRBJ1-1; the match to TRBD1 covers 7 bases. The CDR3 has 18 amino acids. Germline trimming cut 3 bases from V and 0 bases from J; bases unmatched to any gene: 13. CDR1 and CDR2 from the germline V gene are LNHDA and SQIVND (reference sequence). The CDR3 nucleotides are TGTGCCAGTAGTATCGGGAGAGGGGGCCCCACAATGAACACTGAAGCTTTCTTT. It is translated as CASSIGRGGPTMNTEAFF.

The genes are TRBV4-2 and TRBJ2-3, with a tentative D call TRBD2 (5 bases). The V end was cut by 2 bases, the J end by 3 bases, with 6 bases between. Germline lookup yields CDR1 LGHNA and CDR2 YNFKEQ. This CDR3 spans 13 amino acids. CDR3 sequence reads: CASSQTRTDTQYF. CDR3 nucleotide sequence: TGTGCCAGCAGCCAAACTAGGACAGATACGCAGTATTTT.

The V and J genes are TRBV2 and TRBJ2-7, with TRBD1 identical over 8 bases. Trimming cost V 4 bases and J 2 bases; bases outside gene matches: 1. The CDR3 length is 13 residues. CDR1 and CDR2 (germline): SNHLY, FYNNEI. The CDR3 bases are TGTGCCAGCAGTGTGGACAGGGCCTACGAGCAGTACTTC. Its translation: CASSVDRAYEQYF.

This chain uses TRBV9 with TRBJ1-3; weak D call: TRBD1 (5 bases). This CDR3 has 15 residues. Trimming pared 4 bases from V and 4 bases from J, leaving 15 bases between. CDR1 and CDR2 (germline): SGDLS, YYNGEE. CDR3 loop: CASSFQGARGNTIYF. DNA for the CDR3: TGTGCCAGCAGCTTCCAGGGTGCGAGAGGAAACACCATATATTTT.

This chain connects TRBV5-4 to TRBJ1-3; 7 nucleotides align to TRBD1. The CDR3 has 15 residues. V shed 5 bases, J shed 0 bases, and the junction held 5 bases outside the gene matches. Germline-derived CDR1 and CDR2 are SGHNT and YYREEE (reference sequence). This CDR3 is CASSWTGTSGNTIYF. CDR3 coding DNA: TGTGCCAGCAGTTGGACAGGAACCTCTGGAAACACCATATATTTT.